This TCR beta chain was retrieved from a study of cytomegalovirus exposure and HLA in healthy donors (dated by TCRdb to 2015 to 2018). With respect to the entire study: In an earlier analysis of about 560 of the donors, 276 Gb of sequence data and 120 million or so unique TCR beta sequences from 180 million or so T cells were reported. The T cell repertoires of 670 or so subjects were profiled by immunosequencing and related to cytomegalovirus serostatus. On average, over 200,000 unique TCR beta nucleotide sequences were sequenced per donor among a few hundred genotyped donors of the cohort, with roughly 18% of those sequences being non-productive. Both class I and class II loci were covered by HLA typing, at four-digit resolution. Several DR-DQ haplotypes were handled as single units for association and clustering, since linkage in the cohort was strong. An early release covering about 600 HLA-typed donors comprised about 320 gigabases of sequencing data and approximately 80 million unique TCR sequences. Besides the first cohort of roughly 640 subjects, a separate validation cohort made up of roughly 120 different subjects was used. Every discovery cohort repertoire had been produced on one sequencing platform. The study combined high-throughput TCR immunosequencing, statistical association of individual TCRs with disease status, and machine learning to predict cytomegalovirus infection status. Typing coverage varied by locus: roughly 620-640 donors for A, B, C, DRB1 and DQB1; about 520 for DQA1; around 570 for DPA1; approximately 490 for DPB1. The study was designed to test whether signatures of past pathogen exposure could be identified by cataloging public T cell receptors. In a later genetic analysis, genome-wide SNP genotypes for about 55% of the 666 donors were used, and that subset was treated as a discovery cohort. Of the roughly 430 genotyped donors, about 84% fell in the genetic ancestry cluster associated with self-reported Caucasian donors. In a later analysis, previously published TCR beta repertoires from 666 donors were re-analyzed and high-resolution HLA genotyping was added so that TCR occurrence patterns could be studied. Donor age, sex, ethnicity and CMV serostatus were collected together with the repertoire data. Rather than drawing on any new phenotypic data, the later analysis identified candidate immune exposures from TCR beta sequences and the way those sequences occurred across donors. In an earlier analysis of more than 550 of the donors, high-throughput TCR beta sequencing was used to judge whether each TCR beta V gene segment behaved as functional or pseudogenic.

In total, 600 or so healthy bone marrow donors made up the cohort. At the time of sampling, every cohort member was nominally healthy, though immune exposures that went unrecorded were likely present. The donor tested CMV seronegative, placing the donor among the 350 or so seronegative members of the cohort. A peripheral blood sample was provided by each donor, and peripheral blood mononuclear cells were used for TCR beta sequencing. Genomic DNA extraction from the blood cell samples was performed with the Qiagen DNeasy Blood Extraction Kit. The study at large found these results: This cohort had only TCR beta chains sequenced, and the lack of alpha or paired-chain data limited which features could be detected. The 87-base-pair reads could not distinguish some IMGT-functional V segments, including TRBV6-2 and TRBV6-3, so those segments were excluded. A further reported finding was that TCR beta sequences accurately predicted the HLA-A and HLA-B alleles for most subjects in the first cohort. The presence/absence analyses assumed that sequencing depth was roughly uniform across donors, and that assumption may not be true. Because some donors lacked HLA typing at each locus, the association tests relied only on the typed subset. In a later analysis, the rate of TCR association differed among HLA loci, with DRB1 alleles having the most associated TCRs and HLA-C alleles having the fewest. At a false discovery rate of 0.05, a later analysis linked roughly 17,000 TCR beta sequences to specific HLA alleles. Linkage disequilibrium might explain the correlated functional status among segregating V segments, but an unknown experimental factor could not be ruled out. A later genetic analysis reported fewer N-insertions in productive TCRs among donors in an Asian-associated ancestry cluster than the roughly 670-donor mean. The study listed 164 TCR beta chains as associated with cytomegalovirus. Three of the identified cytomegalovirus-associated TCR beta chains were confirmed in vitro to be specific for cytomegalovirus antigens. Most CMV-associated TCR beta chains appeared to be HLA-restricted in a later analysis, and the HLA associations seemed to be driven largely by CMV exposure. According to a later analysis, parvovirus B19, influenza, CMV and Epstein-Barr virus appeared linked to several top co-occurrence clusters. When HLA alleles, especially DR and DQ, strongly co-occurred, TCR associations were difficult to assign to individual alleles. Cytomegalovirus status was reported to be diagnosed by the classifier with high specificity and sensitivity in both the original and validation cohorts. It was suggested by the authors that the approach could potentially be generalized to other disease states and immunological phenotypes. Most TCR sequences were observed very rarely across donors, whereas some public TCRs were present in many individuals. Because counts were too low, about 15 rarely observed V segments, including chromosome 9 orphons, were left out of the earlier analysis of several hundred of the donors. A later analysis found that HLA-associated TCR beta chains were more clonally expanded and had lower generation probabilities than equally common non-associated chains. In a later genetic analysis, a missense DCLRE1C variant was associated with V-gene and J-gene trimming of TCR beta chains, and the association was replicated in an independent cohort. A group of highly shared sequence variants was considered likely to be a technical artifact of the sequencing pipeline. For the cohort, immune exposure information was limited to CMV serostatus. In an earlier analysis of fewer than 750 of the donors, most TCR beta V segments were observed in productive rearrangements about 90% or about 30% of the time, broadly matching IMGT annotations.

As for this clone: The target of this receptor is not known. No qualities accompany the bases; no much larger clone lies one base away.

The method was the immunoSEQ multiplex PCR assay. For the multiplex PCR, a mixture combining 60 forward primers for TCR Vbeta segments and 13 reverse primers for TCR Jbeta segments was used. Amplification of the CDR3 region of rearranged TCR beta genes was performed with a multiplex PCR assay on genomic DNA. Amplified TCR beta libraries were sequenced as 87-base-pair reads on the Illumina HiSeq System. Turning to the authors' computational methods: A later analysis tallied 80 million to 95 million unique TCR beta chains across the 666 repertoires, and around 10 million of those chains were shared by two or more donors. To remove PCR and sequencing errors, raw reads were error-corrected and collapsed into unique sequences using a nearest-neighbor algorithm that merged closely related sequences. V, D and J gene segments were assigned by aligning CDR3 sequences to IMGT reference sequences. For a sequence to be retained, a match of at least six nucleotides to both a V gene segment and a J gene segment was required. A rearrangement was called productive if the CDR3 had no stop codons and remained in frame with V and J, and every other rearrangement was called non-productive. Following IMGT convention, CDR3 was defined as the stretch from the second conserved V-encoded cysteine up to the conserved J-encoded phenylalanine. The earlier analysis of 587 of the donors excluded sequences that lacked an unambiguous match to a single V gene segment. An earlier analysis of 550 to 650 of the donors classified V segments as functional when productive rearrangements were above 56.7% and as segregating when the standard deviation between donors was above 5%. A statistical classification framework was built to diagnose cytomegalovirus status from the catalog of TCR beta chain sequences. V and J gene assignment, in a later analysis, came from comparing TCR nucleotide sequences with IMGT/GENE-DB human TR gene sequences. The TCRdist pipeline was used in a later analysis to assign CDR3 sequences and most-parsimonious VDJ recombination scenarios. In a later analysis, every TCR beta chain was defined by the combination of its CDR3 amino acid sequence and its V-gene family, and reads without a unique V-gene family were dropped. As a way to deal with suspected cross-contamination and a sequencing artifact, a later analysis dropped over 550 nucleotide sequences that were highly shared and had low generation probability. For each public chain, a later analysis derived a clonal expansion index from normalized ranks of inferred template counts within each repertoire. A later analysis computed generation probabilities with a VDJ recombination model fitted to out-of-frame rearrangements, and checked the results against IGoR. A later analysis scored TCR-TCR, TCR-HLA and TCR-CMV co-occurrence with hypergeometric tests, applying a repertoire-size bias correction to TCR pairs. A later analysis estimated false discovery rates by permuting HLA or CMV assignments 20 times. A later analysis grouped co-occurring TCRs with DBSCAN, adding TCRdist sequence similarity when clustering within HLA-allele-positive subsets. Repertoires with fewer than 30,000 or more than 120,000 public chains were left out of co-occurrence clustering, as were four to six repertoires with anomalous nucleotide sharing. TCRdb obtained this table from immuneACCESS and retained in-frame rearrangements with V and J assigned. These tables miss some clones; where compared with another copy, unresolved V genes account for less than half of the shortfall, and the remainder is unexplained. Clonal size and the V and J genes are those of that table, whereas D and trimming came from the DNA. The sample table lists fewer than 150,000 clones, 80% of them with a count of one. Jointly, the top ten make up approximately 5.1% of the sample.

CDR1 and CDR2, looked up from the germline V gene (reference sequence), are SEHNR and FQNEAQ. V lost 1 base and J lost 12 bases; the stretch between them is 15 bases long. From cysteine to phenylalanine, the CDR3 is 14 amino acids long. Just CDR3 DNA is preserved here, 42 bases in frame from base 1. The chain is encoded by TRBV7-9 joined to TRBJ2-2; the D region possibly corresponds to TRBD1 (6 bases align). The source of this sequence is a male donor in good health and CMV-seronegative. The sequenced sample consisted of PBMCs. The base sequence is TGTGCCAGCAGCTTAGATCCTGTAGGGACAAAGCTGTTTTTT. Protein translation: CASSLDPVGTKLFF.